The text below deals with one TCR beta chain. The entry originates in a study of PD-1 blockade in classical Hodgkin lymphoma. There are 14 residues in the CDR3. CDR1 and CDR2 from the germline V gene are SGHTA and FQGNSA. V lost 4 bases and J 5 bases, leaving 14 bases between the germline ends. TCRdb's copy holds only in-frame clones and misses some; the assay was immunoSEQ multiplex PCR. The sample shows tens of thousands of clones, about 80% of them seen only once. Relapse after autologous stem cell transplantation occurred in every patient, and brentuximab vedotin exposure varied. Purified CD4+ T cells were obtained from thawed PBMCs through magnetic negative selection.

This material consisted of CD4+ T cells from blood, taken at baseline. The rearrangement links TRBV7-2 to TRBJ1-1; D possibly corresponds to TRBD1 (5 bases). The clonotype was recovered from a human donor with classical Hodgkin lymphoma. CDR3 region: CASSYQGGGTEAFF. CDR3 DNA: TGTGCCAGCAGCTACCAGGGTGGAGGTACTGAAGCTTTCTTT.